These T cell receptor beta chains were read from a single sample in a study of PD-1 blockade in classical Hodgkin lymphoma. The table came from immunoSEQ multiplex PCR; TCRdb's copy has only in-frame clones and leaves some out. In the table there are around 30,000 clones, roughly 92% of which are singletons. Sequencing was performed on peripheral blood mononuclear cells (PBMCs). The receptor source for this set is a human donor with classical Hodgkin lymphoma. Both conserved end residues are part of each CDR3. D genes are given only for firm matches. Expanded clones get a size class; other rows say once, few or many, or leave the size out.

>TRBJ2-3|-|-|TRBV7-7
TGTGCCAGCAGCTTAGCACCGGGAGATACGCAGTATTTT
CASSLAPGDTQYF
>TRBJ2-1|TRBD1|-|TRBV6-1
TGTGCCAGCAGTGAGTCAGGGGGCGTTTACAATGAGCAGTTCTTC
CASSESGGVYNEQFF
>TRBJ1-1|-|-|TRBV18
TGTGCCAGCTCACCAGTAGGAGGGGTTGAAGCTTTCTTT
CASSPVGGVEAFF
>TRBJ2-6|-|-|TRBV5-1
TGCGCCAGCAGCTTGTTTTCCGGCCTCCGTGCTGGGGCCAACGTCCTGACTTTC
CASSLFSGLRAGANVLTF
>TRBJ2-7|TRBD2|-|TRBV7-2
TGTGCCAGCAGCCCTCCCAGCGGGAGAGGGGACTACGAGCAGTACTTC
CASSPPSGRGDYEQYF
>TRBJ1-2|TRBD1|-|TRBV19
TGTGCCAGTAGTATTTCTTTTCCAGGGGGCGACTATGGCTACACCTTC
CASSISFPGGDYGYTF
>TRBJ1-1|TRBD1|-|TRBV6-5
TGTGCCAGCAGCGGACAGGACCCGAACACTGAAGCTTTCTTT
CASSGQDPNTEAFF
>TRBJ1-1|-|-|TRBV11-2
TGTGCCAGCAGCTTGAGGGGCGGAGGCGTGAACACTGAAGCTTTCTTT
CASSLRGGGVNTEAFF
>TRBJ2-3|-|once|TRBV6-1
TGTGCCAGCAGTGAACCCCTTGGGACAACGCAGTATTTT
CASSEPLGTTQYF
>TRBJ2-1|TRBD2|-|TRBV5-1
TGCGCCAGCAGCCGGGAGTCTGGACTAGATCTGTTTCGGGTGAACTACAATGAGCAGTTCTTC
CASSRESGLDLFRVNYNEQFF
>TRBJ1-5|-|-|TRBV28
TGTGCCAGCAGTTTGGATAGCAATCAGCCCCAGCATTTT
CASSLDSNQPQHF